This T cell receptor beta chain was sequenced for a study of T cell responses to AZD1222 COVID-19 vaccine. About this clone itself: Its antigen is not identified.

The method was immunoSEQ multiplex PCR; TCRdb's version includes in-frame clones alone and lacks a portion of them. Of around 180,000 clones listed, under 95% are singletons. Trimming left V 7 bases short and J 0 bases short, with 13 bases between. Germline V gene sequence: CDR1 LGHNT, CDR2 FRNRAP. The CDR3 is 15 residues long. The study, taken as a whole, reports: Nearly half of unique spike-specific TCRs reportedly avoided B.1.351 and B.1.1.7 mutated regions. Baseline testing showed seropositivity in only six or seven AZD1222 recipients. Spike was spanned by vaccine-associated CD4 TCRs, with dominance at 160-218 and 743-854. Repertoires were obtained only post-peak T cell response.

The sequences come from peripheral blood, collected 28 days after the second AZD1222 dose. The origin of this receptor is an adult who received the AZD1222 COVID-19 vaccine. The chain recombines TRBV12-5 with TRBJ1-5, with TRBD1 as a possible D gene (6 bases). CDR3 in DNA: TGTGCTAGTGACCTACAGGGTCATAGCAATCAGCCCCAGCATTTT. It is translated as CASDLQGHSNQPQHF.